The 15 T cell receptor beta chains below were found in one sample sequenced in a study of graft-versus-host responses after intestinal transplantation (dated by TCRdb to about 2021). To prepare the library, the immunoSEQ multiplex PCR assay was applied. What TCRdb holds here is the immuneACCESS table cut down to in-frame rearrangements. Part of the clones is not present; checked against another copy, under half of the missing clones reflect an unresolved V gene, and the others are unexplained. This sample is represented by roughly 50,000 clones; 92% of them were singletons. The ten largest make up more than 2% of the sample. In the paper's terms, the time point label means: cells obtained before transplantation from donor or recipient. Antigen specificity for these receptors is unknown. Sequenced here: unstimulated CD4+ T cells sorted from spleen or lymph node cells, sampled before transplant. The receptors originated from a human donor who was the organ donor for an intestinal transplant.

The genes are TRBV6-5 and TRBJ2-3; 9 nucleotides align to TRBD1. CDR3 size: 15 residues. V trimming: 2 bases; J trimming: 6 bases; junction bases outside the gene matches: 6. The germline V gene has CDR1 MNHEY and CDR2 SVGAGI. CDR3 DNA sequence: TGTGCCAGCAGTTACACGACAGGGGGACGTGATACGCAGTATTTT. Residues: CASSYTTGGRDTQYF.

This sequence joins TRBV19 and TRBJ1-2, with a tentative D call TRBD1 (6 bases). V was shortened by 5 bases and J by 0 bases, with 16 bases between the two germline ends. There are 16 residues in the CDR3. CDR1 and CDR2 from the germline V gene are LNHDA and SQIVND (reference sequence). CDR3 DNA: TGTGCCAGTAGTCTGACAGGTTGGGAAGCTAACTATGGCTACACCTTC. This codes for CASSLTGWEANYGYTF.

The chain combines TRBV10-3 with TRBJ1-2; no definite D call. The CDR3 has 10 amino acids. V was cut by 6 bases and J by 3 bases, with 2 bases left in between. Germline V gives CDR1 ENHRY, CDR2 SYGVKD. The CDR3: CAIRDYGYTF. The CDR3 coding sequence is TGTGCCATCAGGGACTATGGCTACACCTTC.

The V gene is TRBV28, the J gene TRBJ2-5, with TRBD2 matching 9 bases. The CDR3 contains 14 residues. With V trimmed by 9 bases and J by 5 bases, 10 bases remained unmatched. Germline V gene lookup returns CDR1 MDHEN and CDR2 SYDVKM. CDR3 protein: CASRAGGPRETQYF. The CDR3 DNA sequence: TGTGCCAGTCGGGCGGGAGGGCCGAGGGAGACCCAGTACTTC.

V usage is TRBV5-4 and J usage is TRBJ2-3, with 7 bases lining up with TRBD2. The CDR3 extends over 15 amino acids. Looked up from germline, CDR1 is SGHNT and CDR2 is YYREEE (reference sequence). Germline trimming cut 3 bases from V and 1 base from J; bases unmatched to any gene: 5. CDR3 loop: CASSSAGRGTDTQYF. DNA for the CDR3: TGTGCCAGCAGCTCAGCGGGGAGGGGCACAGATACGCAGTATTTT.

As for this clone: A junction end diverges from the germline sequence, so it may reflect a read error. This chain uses TRBV19 with TRBJ1-5; 8 bases fit TRBD1. The CDR3 covers 11 residues. CDR1 and CDR2 from the germline V gene are LNHDA and SQIVND (reference sequence). The DNA of the CDR3 is TGTGCCAGTAGTATAGTGGGACAGGTTTGCTTT. Its protein is CASSIVGQVCF.

This chain connects TRBV19 to TRBJ2-1, with D tentatively TRBD2 (6 bases). The CDR3 length is 14 residues. Looked up from germline, CDR1 is LNHDA and CDR2 is SQIVND (reference sequence). The V end lost 3 bases, the J end lost 12 bases, and 18 bases lay between the germline ends. In DNA, the CDR3 is TGTGCCAGTAGTATGTATGTACTAGCTACCGTGCAGTTCTTC. Its translation: CASSMYVLATVQFF.

V gene TRBV5-1 combines with J gene TRBJ2-3; 8 bases agree with TRBD2. Germline V gene data show CDR1 as SGHRS and CDR2 as YFSETQ. This CDR3 contains 16 residues. With 6 bases clipped from V and 1 base from J, the junction kept 10 bases outside the gene matches. CDR3 loop: CASNSGSLSGTDTQYF. CDR3 sequence (DNA): TGCGCCAGCAACAGCGGGAGTCTCTCGGGCACAGATACGCAGTATTTT.

The J gene is TRBJ1-6, the V gene TRBV27; D call uncertain. The CDR3 consists of 14 residues. Per germline, CDR1 MNHEY and CDR2 SMNVEV (reference sequence). The germline V and J ends were trimmed by 3 bases and 5 bases, with 8 bases remaining between them. The CDR3 spells CASSFRSNNSPLHF. The CDR3 nucleotides are TGTGCCAGCAGTTTTCGAAGCAATAATTCACCCCTCCACTTT.

The rearrangement uses TRBV11-3 and TRBJ2-2, with 9 positions matching TRBD2. Germline trimming cut 1 base from V and 2 bases from J; bases unmatched to any gene: 8. Germline CDR1 is SGHNT and CDR2 is YENEEA. The CDR3 contains 18 residues. The CDR3 region has the DNA TGTGCCAGCAGCTTAGGCTGGCTAGCGGGATATAACACCGGGGAGCTGTTTTTT. Residues: CASSLGWLAGYNTGELFF.

The genes are TRBV5-6 and TRBJ2-5; 10 bases align to TRBD2. The CDR3 length is 14 residues. The V gene end was trimmed by 0 bases and the J gene end by 4 bases; junction bases not matched to a gene: 0. Germline CDR1 reads SGHDT; CDR2 reads YYEEEE. CDR3 in amino acids: CASSLGLAGETQYF. The CDR3 coding sequence is TGTGCCAGCAGCTTGGGACTAGCGGGAGAGACCCAGTACTTC. Based on the CDR3 plus reference TRBV5-6 and TRBJ2-5, the full variable domain is DAGVTQSPTHLIKTRGQQVTLRCSPKSGHDTVSWYQQALGQGPQFIFQYYEEEERQRGNFPDRFSGHQFPNYSSELNVNALLLGDSALYLCASSLGLAGETQYFGPGTRLLVL.

This rearrangement joins TRBV5-4 to TRBJ2-5, with 9 bases matching TRBD1. This CDR3 comprises 15 residues. J gave up 4 bases and V 4 bases, and 8 bases lay outside the gene matches. The V gene's germline CDR1 is SGHNT and CDR2 YYREEE (reference sequence). CDR3 coding DNA: TGTGCCAGCAGCATAGGGACAGGGAAGGGAGAGACCCAGTACTTC. Translation gives CASSIGTGKGETQYF.

The chain recombines TRBV6-1 with TRBJ2-7; TRBD1 matches 7 bases. The V segment lost 5 bases and the J segment 2 bases; nucleotides outside the gene matches: 6. Germline V gene data show CDR1 as MNHNS and CDR2 as SASEGT. The CDR3 is made up of 14 amino acids. CDR3 sequence: CASSTGTVAYEQYF. In nucleotides, the CDR3 is TGTGCCAGCAGTACCGGGACAGTGGCCTACGAGCAGTACTTC.

This chain links TRBV4-3 with TRBJ2-5; D ambiguous. This CDR3 comprises 13 residues. V shed 2 bases and J shed 7 bases, with 11 bases lying between them. Germline values: CDR1 LGHNA, CDR2 YSLEER. CDR3 residues: CASSQTIAGTQYF. For the CDR3, the DNA is TGCGCCAGCAGCCAAACCATCGCTGGGACCCAGTACTTC.

This chain links TRBV7-2 with TRBJ2-7, with 10 bases identical to TRBD1. Germline trimming cut 3 bases from V and 5 bases from J; bases unmatched to any gene: 7. In germline, CDR1 is SGHTA, CDR2 FQGNSA. CDR3 size: 15 residues. The CDR3 loop reads CASSFTGTGDNEQYF. CDR3 bases: TGTGCCAGCAGCTTTACCGGGACAGGGGACAACGAGCAGTACTTC.